A single sample gave rise to the 18 T cell receptor beta chains below, sequenced in a study of technical replicates of blood from a few donors (TCRdb year 2017). The protocol used for the library was the immunoSEQ multiplex PCR assay. The table was pulled from immuneACCESS by TCRdb, which kept in-frame rearrangements only. Such tables lose some clones; where checked, under half of the loss comes from unresolved V genes, and the rest has no known cause. This sample lists roughly 80,000 clones; approximately 94% were detected once. In total, the top ten clones hold 0.38% of the sample. The sequenced sample was T cells isolated from PBMCs. The receptors derive from a human donor in good health.

This clone was seen just once. This chain joins TRBV28 and TRBJ1-3; D gene uncertain. V lost 3 bases, J lost 2 bases, and 14 bases lay in between. The CDR3 runs to 16 residues. Germline V gives CDR1 MDHEN, CDR2 SYDVKM. As DNA, the CDR3 is TGTGCCAGCAGTTTCCCCCCTAGCGGTACTGGAAACACCATATATTTT. Residues: CASSFPPSGTGNTIYF.

This chain uses TRBV6-1 with TRBJ2-2; 11 positions agree with TRBD2. Looked up from germline, CDR1 is MNHNS and CDR2 is SASEGT. CDR3 size: 16 residues. V shed 2 bases, J shed 5 bases, and the junction held 4 bases outside the gene matches. The CDR3 protein is CASSELAGGGTGELFF. The CDR3 DNA reads as TGTGCCAGCAGTGAATTAGCGGGAGGGGGGACCGGGGAGCTGTTTTTT.

The V call is TRBV19, the J call TRBJ1-1; possible D gene TRBD1, 5 bases. CDR1 is LNHDA, CDR2 SQIVND, per germline (reference sequence). V lost 4 bases and J 6 bases, leaving 6 bases between the germline ends. The CDR3 runs 11 residues. The CDR3 DNA follows: TGTGCCAGTAGTACGGGGGCTGAAGCTTTCTTT. As protein: CASSTGAEAFF.

This clone showed up just a few times. The chain combines TRBV30 with TRBJ1-5; 7 nucleotides align to TRBD1. CDR3 length: 13 amino acids. Looked up from germline, CDR1 is GTSNPN and CDR2 is SVGIG (reference sequence). V lost 3 bases, J lost 4 bases, and 3 bases stayed unmatched. The CDR3 reads CAWSQQGNQPQHF. The CDR3 region has the DNA TGTGCCTGGAGCCAACAGGGGAATCAGCCCCAGCATTTT. The full variable domain, rest sourced from reference TRBV30 and TRBJ1-5, is SQTIHQWPATLVQPVGSPLSLECTVEGTSNPNLYWYRQAAGRGLQLLFYSVGIGQISSEVPQNLSASRPQDRQFILSSKKLLLSDSGFYLCAWSQQGNQPQHFGDGTRLSIL.

This clone was found once. The chain carries TRBV29-1 and TRBJ1-1; weak D call: TRBD1 (5 bases). Germline V gene sequence: CDR1 SQVTM, CDR2 ANQGSEA. The CDR3 is 13 amino acids. Here the CDR3 reads CSVYVQGWTEAFF. For the CDR3, the DNA is TGCAGTGTATATGTCCAGGGTTGGACTGAAGCTTTCTTT.

The chain uses TRBV5-1 and TRBJ2-1, with D perhaps matching TRBD2 (6 bases). Looked up from germline, CDR1 is SGHRS and CDR2 is YFSETQ. The CDR3 extends over 17 amino acids. V was trimmed by 2 bases and J by 2 bases, leaving 17 bases between them. The CDR3: CASSFGTGDPTYNEQFF. DNA for the CDR3: TGCGCCAGCAGCTTCGGCACGGGGGACCCAACCTACAATGAGCAGTTCTTC.

The V call is TRBV10-1, the J call TRBJ2-3; TRBD1 is a possible D gene (5 bases). Germline values: CDR1 WNHNN, CDR2 SYGVQD (reference sequence). Trimming stripped 0 bases from V and 2 bases from J, with 9 bases between. CDR3 size: 15 residues. CDR3 residues: CASSESEGATDTQYF. The CDR3 DNA is TGCGCCAGCAGTGAGTCGGAAGGGGCCACAGATACGCAGTATTTT.

This chain's CDR3 is CASRPRVGSNQPQHF. CDR3 nucleotides: TGCGCCAGCAGACCCAGGGTGGGTAGCAATCAGCCCCAGCATTTT. The chain recombines TRBV5-1 with TRBJ1-5, with D perhaps matching TRBD1 (5 bases). The CDR3 consists of 15 residues. Trimming pared 5 bases from V and 0 bases from J, leaving 12 bases between. Germline values: CDR1 SGHRS, CDR2 YFSETQ.

The chain uses TRBV30 and TRBJ1-2; D remains unclear. V lost 4 bases, J lost 6 bases, and 18 bases lay in between. The germline gives CDR1 GTSNPN, CDR2 SVGIG (reference sequence). This CDR3 region has 14 residues. The CDR3 coding sequence is TGTGCCTGGACGGCGTTTTTGGACTCGGATGGCTACACCTTC. Translating gives CAWTAFLDSDGYTF.

V and J are TRBV7-9 and TRBJ2-1; 7 bases are shared with TRBD1. CDR1 is SEHNR and CDR2 is FQNEAQ in the germline V gene (reference sequence). Losses at the gene ends were 5 bases for V and 9 bases for J; bases not matched to a gene: 16. CDR3 size: 16 residues. The CDR3 DNA is TGTGCCAGCAGCACTTCGGACAGGTTAAGGGTGGGTGAGCAGTTCTTC. Its translation is CASSTSDRLRVGEQFF. Filled out from reference TRBV7-9 and TRBJ2-1, the complete variable domain reads DTGVSQNPRHKITKRGQNVTFRCDPISEHNRLYWYRQTLGQGPEFLTYFQNEAQLEKSRLLSDRFSAERPKGSFSTLEIQRTEQGDSAMYLCASSTSDRLRVGEQFFGPGTRLTVL.

The V call is TRBV5-4, the J call TRBJ2-7; 8 bases match TRBD2. In germline, CDR1 is SGHNT, CDR2 YYREEE (reference sequence). Trimming took 2 bases from V and 4 from J; bases not matched to a gene: 5. The CDR3 is made up of 14 amino acids. The CDR3 nucleotides are TGTGCCAGCAGCTTAGCGGGAGTGGATTACGAGCAGTACTTC. Translated: CASSLAGVDYEQYF.

The chain is built from TRBV27 and TRBJ2-7; possibly TRBD2 for D (5 bases). V gave up 2 bases and J gave up 3 bases, with 11 bases separating them. Germline V lookup: CDR1 MNHEY, CDR2 SMNVEV (reference sequence). The CDR3 is 14 residues long. The CDR3 sequence: CASSLISGFYEQYF. Written as DNA, the CDR3 is TGTGCCAGCAGTTTAATATCGGGGTTCTACGAGCAGTACTTC.

This clone has only a few counts. The CDR3 is CASSPGTVGSDGYTF. The CDR3, as DNA: TGTGCCAGTAGTCCAGGGACAGTTGGGTCGGATGGCTACACCTTC. The chain couples TRBV19 to TRBJ1-2; TRBD1 matches at 7 bases. CDR3 length equals 15 residues. The germline gives CDR1 LNHDA, CDR2 SQIVND (reference sequence). With 5 bases clipped from V and 6 bases from J, the junction kept 12 bases outside the gene matches. Full variable domain (missing parts from reference TRBV19 and TRBJ1-2): DGGITQSPKYLFRKEGQNVTLSCEQNLNHDAMYWYRQDPGQGLRLIYYSQIVNDFQKGDIAEGYSVSREKKESFPLTVTSAQKNPTAFYLCASSPGTVGSDGYTFGSGTRLTVV.

The chain uses TRBV6-5 and TRBJ1-2; weak D call: TRBD1 (6 bases). The CDR3 length is 11 residues. V shed 8 bases and J shed 8 bases, with 12 bases lying between them. Germline lookup yields CDR1 MNHEY and CDR2 SVGAGI. CDR3 DNA sequence: TGTGCCAGCGGTCAGGGGCGGGGCTACACCTTC. It yields the protein CASGQGRGYTF.

This chain links TRBV25-1 with TRBJ1-5; D unclear. V lost 3 bases to trimming and J lost 4 bases, with 7 bases between them. The germline V gene has CDR1 MGHDK and CDR2 SYGVNS. The CDR3 spans 13 residues. The CDR3 spells CASSDRGNQPQHF. The CDR3, as DNA: TGTGCCAGCAGTGATCGGGGAAATCAGCCCCAGCATTTT.

The CDR3 loop is CASSYEQSTEAFF. CDR3 bases: TGTGCCAGCAGTTATGAACAAAGCACTGAAGCTTTCTTT. This chain connects TRBV6-6 to TRBJ1-1; D is ambiguous. CDR1 is MNHNY and CDR2 is SVGAGI in the germline V gene (reference sequence). The V end was cut by 3 bases, the J end by 4 bases, with 9 bases between. The CDR3 spans 13 residues.

This clone came up once. This rearrangement joins TRBV5-1 to TRBJ2-2, with D perhaps matching TRBD1 (5 bases). Trimming took off 3 bases at V and 6 bases at J, with 9 bases between the two ends. Germline V lookup: CDR1 SGHRS, CDR2 YFSETQ. CDR3 length equals 13 residues. The CDR3 bases are TGCGCCAGCAGCTCGACAGAATCCGGGGAGCTGTTTTTT. Protein product: CASSSTESGELFF.

This chain connects TRBV5-8 to TRBJ1-1; perhaps TRBD1 as D (5 bases). This CDR3 has 13 residues. V was shortened by 4 bases and J by 1 base, with 8 bases between the two germline ends. Per the germline V gene, CDR1 is SGHTS and CDR2 is YDEGEE. The DNA for the CDR3 is TGTGCCAGCAGCCCCCAGGGGAACACTGAAGCTTTCTTT. It is translated as CASSPQGNTEAFF.